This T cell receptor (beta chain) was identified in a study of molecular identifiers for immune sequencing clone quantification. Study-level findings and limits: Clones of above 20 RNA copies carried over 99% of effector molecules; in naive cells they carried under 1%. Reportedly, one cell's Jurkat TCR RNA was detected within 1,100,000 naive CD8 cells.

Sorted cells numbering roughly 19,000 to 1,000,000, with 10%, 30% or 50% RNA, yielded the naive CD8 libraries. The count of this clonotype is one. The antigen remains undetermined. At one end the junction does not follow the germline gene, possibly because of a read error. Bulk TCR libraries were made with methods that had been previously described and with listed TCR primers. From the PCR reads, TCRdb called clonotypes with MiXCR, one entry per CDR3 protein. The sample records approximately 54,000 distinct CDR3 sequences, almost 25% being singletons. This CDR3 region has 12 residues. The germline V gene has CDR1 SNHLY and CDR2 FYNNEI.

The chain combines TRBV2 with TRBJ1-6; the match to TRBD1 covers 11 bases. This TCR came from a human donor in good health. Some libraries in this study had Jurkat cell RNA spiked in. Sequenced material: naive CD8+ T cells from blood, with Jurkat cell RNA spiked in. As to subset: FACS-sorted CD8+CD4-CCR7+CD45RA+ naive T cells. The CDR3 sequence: CAGRDRGTELHF. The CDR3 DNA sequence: TGTGCCGGCAGGGACAGGGGGACCGAGCTCCACTTT.